This TCR beta chain was found in a study of T cell repertoires in cytomegalovirus infection. Study details: TCR beta signatures that were public indicated CMV infection and matching HLA type.

In regard to this clonotype: Its antigen is still unknown.

Germline loops: CDR1 MNHNS, CDR2 SASEGT. The CDR3 is 13 amino acids. V shed 6 bases and J shed 8 bases, with 14 bases lying between them. One entry per CDR3 protein results from TCRdb running MiXCR on the reads. The sample contains 400,000 to 600,000 distinct CDR3 sequences, under 55% of which appear only once. This sample comprised cultured PBMCs, obtained from culture after CMV antigen stimulation. The sequence was collected from a human donor in good health (CMV status not recorded). Some clones in this sample may be carry-over from other donors' samples. The chain employs TRBV6-1 and TRBJ2-4; D assignment may be TRBD1 or TRBD2 (5 bases each). This CDR3 reads CASRETARDIQYF. The CDR3 nucleotides read TGTGCCAGCAGGGAGACAGCGCGGGACATTCAGTACTTC.